This TCR beta chain was found in a study of early T cells in non-severe SARS-CoV-2 infection. For the study at large: The study sequenced bulk RNA from unsorted whole blood, with chains unpaired.

TCRdb independently ran MiXCR on the 5' RACE reads; one entry per CDR3 protein. The table records fewer than 85,000 distinct CDR3 sequences, about an eighth of them present only once. This clonotype has a handful of counts. Its antigen is currently unknown. Notes on the study in general: The matching step, a VDJdb search, favored anti-spike CD8 responses and missed private and CD4 specificities.

The junction had 10 bases not matched to a gene; V was cut back by 6 bases and J by 4 bases. CDR1 and CDR2 (germline): SQVTM, ANQGSEA. The CDR3 is 14 residues long. The sequencing input was whole blood. The chain is built from TRBV29-1 and TRBJ2-3; TRBD1 aligns across 7 bases. This TCR derives from an adult who was a healthcare worker with PCR-confirmed SARS-CoV-2 infection or an uninfected control (not recorded which). In nucleotides, the CDR3 is TGCAGCGTCGAACACAGAACAGGGGCAGATACGCAGTATTTT. Translating gives CSVEHRTGADTQYF.